These T cell receptor beta chains were read from a single sample in a study of memory CD4+ T cells and cytomegalovirus serostatus. Data came from immunoSEQ multiplex PCR; TCRdb stores just in-frame clones and leaves some out. Here the sample spans about 60,000 clones, about 74% being singletons. The sample consisted of memory CD4+ T cells from blood. These receptors originate from an adult in good health and CMV-seronegative. CDR3s include the opening cysteine and the closing phenylalanine or tryptophan. A D gene is named only where the DNA matches it firmly. Some rows have no size entry. The others give once, few or many, or a class for an expanded clone.

>17|TRBJ1-4|TRBD1|few|TRBV7-8
CASSVAPWDRGNEKLFF
TGTGCCAGCAGCGTAGCCCCCTGGGACAGGGGAAATGAAAAACTGTTTTTT
>14|TRBJ1-4|NA|NA|TRBV4-3
CASSRGVRNEKLFF
TGCGCCAGCAGCCGAGGGGTTAGGAATGAAAAACTGTTTTTT
>13|TRBJ2-5|TRBD2|NA|TRBV25-1
CASLPLAEETQYF
TGTGCCAGCCTACCACTAGCGGAAGAGACCCAGTACTTC
>16|TRBJ1-3|NA|NA|TRBV7-6
CASSLGGANSGNTIYF
TGTGCCAGCAGTCTGGGGGGGGCGAACTCTGGAAACACCATATATTTT
>13|TRBJ2-4|NA|NA|TRBV15
CATSRGGLEILYF
TGTGCCACCAGCAGAGGCGGCCTAGAAATTCTCTACTTC
>14|TRBJ2-5|NA|few|TRBV27
CASRKGFSQETQYF
TGTGCCAGCAGAAAGGGGTTTTCCCAAGAGACCCAGTACTTC
>13|TRBJ2-4|NA|NA|TRBV28
CASSFGAKNIQYF
TGTGCCAGCAGTTTTGGGGCCAAAAACATTCAGTACTTC
>15|TRBJ2-7|NA|NA|TRBV6-5
CASRADTMGNREQYF
TGTGCCAGCAGAGCCGACACTATGGGGAATCGGGAGCAGTACTTC
>15|TRBJ2-5|TRBD2|once|TRBV6-5
CASTRLAGNLETQYF
TGTGCCAGCACGCGACTAGCGGGGAATCTGGAGACCCAGTACTTC
>15|TRBJ1-2|NA|many|TRBV19
CASSTTPAGAGGYTF
TGTGCCAGTAGTACCACCCCAGCGGGGGCTGGTGGCTACACCTTC
>14|TRBJ2-5|NA|NA|TRBV29-1
CSVSHRANQETQYF
TGCAGCGTTTCTCACAGGGCGAATCAAGAGACCCAGTACTTC
>14|TRBJ2-7|TRBD1|NA|TRBV7-2
CASSRGTGPYEQYF
TGTGCCAGCAGCAGAGGGACAGGACCTTACGAGCAGTACTTC
>14|TRBJ1-1|TRBD1|NA|TRBV7-9
CASSSVRQGARAFF
TGTGCCAGCAGCTCCGTACGACAGGGGGCAAGAGCTTTCTTT
>15|TRBJ2-3|TRBD2|NA|TRBV5-1
CASSGGSAGADTQYF
TGCGCCAGCAGCGGGGGGAGTGCGGGGGCAGATACGCAGTATTTT
>14|TRBJ1-1|NA|NA|TRBV25-1
CASKKGAGNTEAFF
TGTGCCAGCAAGAAAGGCGCCGGGAACACTGAAGCTTTCTTT
>16|TRBJ2-5|NA|NA|TRBV28
CASSLWLGTNQETQYF
TGTGCCAGCAGTTTATGGTTGGGGACGAACCAAGAGACCCAGTACTTC
>13|TRBJ2-2|NA|few|TRBV18
CASSPDGSGELFF
TGTGCCAGCTCCCCGGACGGATCCGGGGAGCTGTTTTTT
>16|TRBJ1-4|NA|NA|TRBV6-5
CASSYEGLSANEKLFF
TGTGCCAGCAGTTACGAGGGACTCTCGGCTAATGAAAAACTGTTTTTT
>12|TRBJ2-7|NA|NA|TRBV7-9
CASSPRLYEQYF
TGTGCCAGCAGCCCGCGACTCTACGAGCAGTACTTC
>15|TRBJ2-7|TRBD1|NA|TRBV4-3
CASSQLTGMSYEQYF
TGCGCCAGCAGCCAACTGACAGGGATGTCCTACGAGCAGTACTTC
>15|TRBJ2-7|TRBD1|NA|TRBV30
CAWSVRGTGNYEQYF
TGTGCCTGGAGTGTAAGGGGGACAGGGAACTACGAGCAGTACTTC
>17|TRBJ1-5|TRBD1|NA|TRBV4-3
CASSQDARQGVGQPQHF
TGCGCCAGCAGCCAAGATGCCAGGCAGGGGGTAGGTCAGCCCCAGCATTTT
>13|TRBJ2-7|TRBD1|NA|TRBV2
CASIQDRGSEQYF
TGTGCCAGCATTCAGGACAGGGGGTCTGAGCAGTACTTC
>15|TRBJ2-2|TRBD2|NA|TRBV18
CASHFGTSRSGELFF
TGTGCCAGCCATTTTGGGACTAGCCGGTCCGGGGAGCTGTTTTTT
>15|TRBJ2-7|NA|NA|TRBV11-3
CASSLAGPLTYEQYF
TGTGCCAGCAGCTTAGCGGGGCCCCTCACGTACGAGCAGTACTTC
>14|TRBJ2-5|TRBD1|few|TRBV27
CASSSGTGGETQYF
TGTGCCAGCAGTTCGGGGACAGGGGGAGAGACCCAGTACTTC